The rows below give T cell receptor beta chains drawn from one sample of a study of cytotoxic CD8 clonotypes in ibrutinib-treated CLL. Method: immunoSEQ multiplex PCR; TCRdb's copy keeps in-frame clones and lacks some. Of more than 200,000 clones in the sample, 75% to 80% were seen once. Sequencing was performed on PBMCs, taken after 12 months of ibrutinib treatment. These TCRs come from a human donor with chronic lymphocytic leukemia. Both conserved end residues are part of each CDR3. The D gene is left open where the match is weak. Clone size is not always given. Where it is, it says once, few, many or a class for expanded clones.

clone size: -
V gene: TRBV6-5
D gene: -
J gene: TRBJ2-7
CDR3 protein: CASSPLSEGSYEQYF
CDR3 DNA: TGTGCCAGCAGTCCCCTTTCGGAGGGGTCCTACGAGCAGTACTTC

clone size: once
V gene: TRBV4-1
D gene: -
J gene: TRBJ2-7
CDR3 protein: CASSHLPTLDYEQYF
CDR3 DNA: TGCGCCAGCAGCCACCTTCCTACTCTCGACTACGAGCAGTACTTC

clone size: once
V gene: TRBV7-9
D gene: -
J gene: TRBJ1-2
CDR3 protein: CASTLQEGVFYGYTF
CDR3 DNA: TGTGCCAGCACCCTTCAGGAGGGGGTCTTCTATGGCTACACCTTC

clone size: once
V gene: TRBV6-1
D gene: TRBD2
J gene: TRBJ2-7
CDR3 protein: CASSVTGGLEQYF
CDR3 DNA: TGTGCCAGCAGTGTAACGGGGGGACTGGAGCAGTACTTC

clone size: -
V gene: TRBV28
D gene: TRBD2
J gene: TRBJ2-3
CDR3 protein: CASSLTGGPADTQYF
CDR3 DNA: TGTGCCAGCAGTTTAACGGGAGGGCCGGCAGATACGCAGTATTTT

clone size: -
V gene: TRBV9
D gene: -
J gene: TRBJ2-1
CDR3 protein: CASMRGNEQFF
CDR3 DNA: TGTGCCAGCATGAGGGGGAATGAGCAGTTCTTC

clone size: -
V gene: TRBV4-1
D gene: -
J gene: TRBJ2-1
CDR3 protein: CASSPPGGSIEQFF
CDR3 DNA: TGCGCCAGCAGCCCCCCAGGCGGGTCGATTGAGCAGTTCTTC

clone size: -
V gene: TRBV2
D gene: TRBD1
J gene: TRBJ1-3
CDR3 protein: CASSWDRGYGNTIYF
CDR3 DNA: TGTGCCAGCAGTTGGGACAGGGGTTACGGAAACACCATATATTTT

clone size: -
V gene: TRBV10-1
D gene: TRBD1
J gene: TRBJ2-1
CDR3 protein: CASSRDRGYNEQFF
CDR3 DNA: TGCGCCAGCAGCCGGGACAGGGGCTACAATGAGCAGTTCTTC

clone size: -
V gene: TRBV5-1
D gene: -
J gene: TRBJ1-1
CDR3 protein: CASSPDRGIMNTEAFF
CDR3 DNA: TGCGCCAGCAGCCCGGATCGGGGGATCATGAACACTGAAGCTTTCTTT

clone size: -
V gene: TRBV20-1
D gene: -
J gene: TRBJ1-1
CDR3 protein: CSARAYTEAFF
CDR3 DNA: TGCAGTGCTAGAGCGTACACTGAAGCTTTCTTT

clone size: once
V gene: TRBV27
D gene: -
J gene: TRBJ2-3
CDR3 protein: CASIPSRASTDTQYF
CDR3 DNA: TGTGCCAGCATCCCTAGCCGGGCTAGCACAGATACGCAGTATTTT

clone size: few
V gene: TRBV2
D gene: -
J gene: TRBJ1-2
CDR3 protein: CASSEAFENYGYTF
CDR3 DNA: TGTGCCAGCAGTGAAGCCTTCGAAAACTATGGCTACACCTTC

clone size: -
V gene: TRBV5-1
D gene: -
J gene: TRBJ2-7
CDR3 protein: CASSLVWDGHYEQYF
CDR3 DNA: TGCGCCAGCAGCTTGGTTTGGGACGGGCACTACGAGCAGTACTTC

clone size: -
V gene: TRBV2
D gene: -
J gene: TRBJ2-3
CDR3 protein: CASNRFTDTQYF
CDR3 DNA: TGTGCCAGCAATAGATTCACAGATACGCAGTATTTT

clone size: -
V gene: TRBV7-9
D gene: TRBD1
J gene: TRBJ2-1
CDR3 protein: CASSATGGSEQFF
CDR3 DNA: TGTGCCAGCAGCGCGACAGGGGGCAGTGAGCAGTTCTTC

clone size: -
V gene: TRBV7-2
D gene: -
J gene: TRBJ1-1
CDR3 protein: CASSARTWTEAFF
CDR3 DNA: TGTGCCAGCAGCGCCCGTACATGGACTGAAGCTTTCTTT

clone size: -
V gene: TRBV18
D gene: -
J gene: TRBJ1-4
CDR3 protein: CASGPGQRTNEKLFF
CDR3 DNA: TGTGCCAGCGGACCAGGTCAACGAACTAATGAAAAACTGTTTTTT

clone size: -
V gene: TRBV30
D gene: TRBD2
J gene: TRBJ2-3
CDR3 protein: CAWSISNCGPRTSGRDTQYF
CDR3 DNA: TGTGCCTGGAGTATATCGAATTGCGGTCCGCGGACTAGCGGGAGAGATACGCAGTATTTT

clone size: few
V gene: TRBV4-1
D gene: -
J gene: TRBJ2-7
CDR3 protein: CASSQERLEEGYEQYF
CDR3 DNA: TGCGCCAGCAGCCAAGAAAGACTCGAGGAGGGATACGAGCAGTACTTC

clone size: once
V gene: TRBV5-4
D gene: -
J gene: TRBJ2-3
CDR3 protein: CASPTTDTQYF
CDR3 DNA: TGTGCCAGCCCGACCACAGATACGCAGTATTTT

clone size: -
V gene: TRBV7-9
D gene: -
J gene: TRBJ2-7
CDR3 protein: CASSPIIYSGLSSYEQYF
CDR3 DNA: TGTGCCAGCAGCCCTATAATATATTCGGGACTGAGCTCCTACGAGCAGTACTTC

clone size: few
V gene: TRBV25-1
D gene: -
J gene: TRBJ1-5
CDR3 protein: CASSEGGQVNQPQHF
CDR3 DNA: TGTGCCAGCAGTGAAGGCGGGCAGGTGAATCAGCCCCAGCATTTT

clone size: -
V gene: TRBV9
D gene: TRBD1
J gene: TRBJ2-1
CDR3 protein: CASSAGQEESDEQFF
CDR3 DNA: TGTGCCAGCAGCGCGGGACAGGAAGAGAGCGATGAGCAGTTCTTC

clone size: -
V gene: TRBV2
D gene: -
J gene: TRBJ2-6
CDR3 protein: CASSDRGGANVLTF
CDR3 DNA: TGTGCCAGCAGTGACAGGGGTGGGGCCAACGTCCTGACTTTC

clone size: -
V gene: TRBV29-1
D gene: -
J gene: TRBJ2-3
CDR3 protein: CSVSADTQYF
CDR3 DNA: TGCAGCGTCTCGGCCGATACGCAGTATTTT

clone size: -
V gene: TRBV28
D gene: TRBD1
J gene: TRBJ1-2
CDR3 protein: CASSSGGRGYTF
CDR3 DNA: TGTGCCAGCAGTTCAGGGGGCCGAGGCTACACCTTC

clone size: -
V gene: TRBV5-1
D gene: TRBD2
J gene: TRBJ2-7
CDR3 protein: CASSLVSLAGRYEQYF
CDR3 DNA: TGCGCCAGCAGCTTGGTTTCGCTAGCGGGGAGATACGAGCAGTACTTC

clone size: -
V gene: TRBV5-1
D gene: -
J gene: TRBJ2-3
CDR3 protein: CASSFKQGGDTQYF
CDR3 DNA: TGCGCCAGCAGCTTTAAACAGGGAGGAGATACGCAGTATTTT

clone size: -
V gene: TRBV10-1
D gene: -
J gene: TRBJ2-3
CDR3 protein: CASSDGGNYQSTDTQYF
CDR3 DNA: TGCGCCAGCAGTGATGGTGGGAATTACCAAAGCACAGATACGCAGTATTTT

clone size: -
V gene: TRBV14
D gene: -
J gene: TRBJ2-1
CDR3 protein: CASSQESGFYNEQFF
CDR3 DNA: TGTGCCAGCAGCCAAGAGTCGGGGTTTTACAATGAGCAGTTCTTC

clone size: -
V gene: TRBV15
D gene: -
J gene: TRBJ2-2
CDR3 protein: CATSREVAQGGELFF
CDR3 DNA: TGTGCCACCAGCAGAGAAGTGGCTCAGGGCGGGGAGCTGTTTTTT

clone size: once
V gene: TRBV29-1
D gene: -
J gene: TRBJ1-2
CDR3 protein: CSVAQGGFYGYTF
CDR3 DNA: TGCAGCGTTGCACAGGGAGGATTCTATGGCTACACCTTC

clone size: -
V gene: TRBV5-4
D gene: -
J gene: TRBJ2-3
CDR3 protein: CASSRKGGRDTQYF
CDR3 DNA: TGTGCCAGCAGCAGAAAGGGGGGAAGGGATACGCAGTATTTT

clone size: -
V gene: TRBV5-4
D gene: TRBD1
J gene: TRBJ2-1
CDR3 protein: CASSFWPGQDYNEQFF
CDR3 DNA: TGTGCCAGCAGCTTTTGGCCTGGACAGGACTACAATGAGCAGTTCTTC

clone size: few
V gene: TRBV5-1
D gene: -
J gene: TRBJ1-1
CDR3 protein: CASSLSQGVAEAFF
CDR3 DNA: TGCGCCAGCAGCTTGAGTCAGGGAGTTGCGGAAGCTTTCTTT

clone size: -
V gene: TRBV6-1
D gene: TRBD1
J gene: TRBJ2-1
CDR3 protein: CASRPDRGGVNEQFF
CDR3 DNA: TGTGCCAGCAGACCCGACAGGGGTGGGGTGAATGAGCAGTTCTTC

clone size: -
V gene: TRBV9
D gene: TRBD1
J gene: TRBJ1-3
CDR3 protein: CASSTRDSSSGNTIYF
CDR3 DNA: TGTGCCAGCAGCACCCGGGACAGCTCCTCTGGAAACACCATATATTTT

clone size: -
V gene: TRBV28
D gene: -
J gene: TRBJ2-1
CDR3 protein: CASSWPGGGRLVDEQFF
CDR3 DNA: TGTGCCAGCAGTTGGCCGGGAGGGGGCAGGTTGGTGGATGAGCAGTTCTTC

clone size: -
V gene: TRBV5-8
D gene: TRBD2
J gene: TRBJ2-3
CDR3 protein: CASNILAGYTQYF
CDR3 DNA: TGTGCCAGCAATATACTAGCGGGTTATACGCAGTATTTT

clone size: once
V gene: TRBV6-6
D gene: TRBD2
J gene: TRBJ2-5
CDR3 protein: CASSTGGGETQYF
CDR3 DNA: TGTGCCAGCAGTACTGGGGGGGGTGAGACCCAGTACTTC

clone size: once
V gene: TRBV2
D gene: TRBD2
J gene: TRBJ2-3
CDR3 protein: CASSEALAGGDTQYF
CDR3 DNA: TGTGCCAGCAGTGAAGCGCTCGCGGGGGGAGATACGCAGTATTTT